This T cell receptor (beta chain) is drawn from a study of radiotherapy plus CTLA-4 blockade in lung cancer. General observations from the study: Peripheral blood showed expansion of tumor-derived TCR clones after radiotherapy and ipilimumab.

Germline CDR1 and CDR2: SGHAT and FQNNGV. The length of the CDR3 is 18 residues. Trimming shortened V by 2 bases and J by 0 bases, and 14 bases separated the two germline ends. The table came from immunoSEQ multiplex PCR; TCRdb's copy has only in-frame clones and leaves some out. The table includes 65,000 to 85,000 clones, about 72% detected once. As to this clone: Its antigen is unknown.

This clonotype was obtained from a human donor with non-small cell lung cancer whose response to radiotherapy plus ipilimumab could not be evaluated. Some clones in this sample may be carry-over from other donors' samples. Sequences were derived from peripheral blood, sampled from a patient treated with radiotherapy plus ipilimumab. The genes are TRBV11-2 and TRBJ1-6, with D hard to call. The CDR3 region has the DNA TGTGCCAGCAGCTTATTAGGTGGGCACAGCTCCTATAATTCACCCCTCCACTTT. Translating it yields CASSLLGGHSSYNSPLHF.